The T cell receptor (beta chain) under discussion was sequenced for a study of human T cells and chemical hapten exposure. As for the study in general: Patients received weekly diphenylcyclopropenone doses to the scalp throughout the roughly 24-week study.

The time point denotes: patch test 1, 2 weeks after DPC sensitization. Sample treatment: therapeutic diphenylcyclopropenone sensitization with weekly scalp DPC. V lost 2 bases, J lost 9 bases, and 6 bases stayed unmatched. Germline V gene data show CDR1 as SEHNR and CDR2 as FQNEAQ (reference sequence). The CDR3 is made up of 15 amino acids. TCRdb recomputed calls from the RACE reads with MiXCR, one row per CDR3 protein. The sample records nearly 350,000 distinct CDR3 sequences, around 7% being singletons. The TCR originated in a woman between 18 and 29 years old with alopecia areata. Some clones in this sample may be carry-over from other donors' samples. This sequence joins TRBV7-9 and TRBJ1-6; 8 bases match TRBD1. The sample was whole blood, taken in connection with sensitization to the hapten diphenylcyclopropenone (DPC). The CDR3 reads CASSLSGQGASPLHF. CDR3 sequence (DNA): TGTGCCAGCAGCTTATCTGGCCAGGGGGCTTCACCCCTCCACTTT.